Listed here are 14 T cell receptor beta chains from one sample, sequenced in a study of regulatory dendritic cells for organ transplantation. The method was immunoSEQ multiplex PCR; TCRdb's version includes in-frame clones alone and lacks a portion of them. The table includes 30,000 to 45,000 clones, approximately 90% detected once. Sequencing was done on a sample of naive CD8+ T cells from blood. Subset noted: CD45RA+ naive T cells. All receptors derive from a human donor in good health.

The chain has TRBV14 and TRBJ1-1; D perhaps matches TRBD1 (5 bases). The germline V gene has CDR1 SGHDN and CDR2 FVKESK. The V end lost 1 base, the J end lost 4 bases, and 10 bases lay between the germline ends. The CDR3 is 14 residues long. The CDR3 loop reads CASSQGWGGTEAFF. CDR3 bases: TGTGCCAGCAGCCAAGGATGGGGGGGCACTGAAGCTTTCTTT.

V is TRBV4-2 and J is TRBJ2-1; D is uncertain. Looked up from germline, CDR1 is LGHNA and CDR2 is YNFKEQ. The CDR3 is 13 residues long. Trimming took 0 bases from V and 4 from J, leaving 4 bases between them. The CDR3 is CASSQDLYNEQFF. The DNA for the CDR3 is TGTGCCAGCAGCCAAGACTTGTACAATGAGCAGTTCTTC.

J is TRBJ2-5 and V is TRBV28; D remains unclear. CDR1 and CDR2 (germline): MDHEN, SYDVKM. The CDR3 is made up of 14 amino acids. Deletions cut 6 bases from V and 5 bases from J, with 16 bases between. CDR3 region: CASSPLVSVETQYF. The CDR3 nucleotides read TGTGCCAGCAGCCCATTAGTTTCAGTGGAGACCCAGTACTTC.

V usage is TRBV7-2 and J usage is TRBJ1-1; D is undetermined. Germline CDR1 reads SGHTA; CDR2 reads FQGNSA. V lost 0 bases, J lost 3 bases, and 5 bases lay in between. The length of the CDR3 is 13 residues. The CDR3 here is CASSLAADTEAFF. In nucleotides, the CDR3 is TGTGCCAGCAGCTTAGCGGCCGACACTGAAGCTTTCTTT.

J is TRBJ1-4 and V is TRBV11-2, with a weak D call TRBD1 (5 bases). Germline CDR1 reads SGHAT; CDR2 reads FQNNGV. Deletions cut 3 bases from V and 0 bases from J, with 8 bases between. CDR3 length: 15 residues. The CDR3 loop is CASSLTDTTNEKLFF. CDR3 DNA sequence: TGTGCCAGCAGCTTGACAGACACAACTAATGAAAAACTGTTTTTT.

J is TRBJ2-3 and V is TRBV9, with 9 positions matching TRBD2. Germline CDR1 and CDR2: SGDLS and YYNGEE. J gave up 0 bases and V 0 bases, and 5 bases lay outside the gene matches. The CDR3 contains 17 residues. The CDR3 here is CASSVARLAVSTDTQYF. The CDR3 coding sequence is TGTGCCAGCAGCGTAGCGAGACTAGCGGTAAGCACAGATACGCAGTATTTT.

The V gene is TRBV6-6, the J gene TRBJ1-4; D remains unclear. CDR1 MNHNY and CDR2 SVGAGI come from the germline V gene (reference sequence). Trimming took 4 bases from V and 7 from J, leaving 4 bases between them. The CDR3 extends over 11 amino acids. In nucleotides, the CDR3 is TGTGCCAGCAGTTTAGGTGAAAAACTGTTTTTT. Translating it yields CASSLGEKLFF.

Notes on this clone: The junction differs from germline at one of its ends, possibly a read error. The sample has other DNA sequences that encode this CDR3 too. The rearrangement joins TRBV5-6 to TRBJ2-1; D remains ambiguous. The CDR3 extends over 14 amino acids. Looked up from germline, CDR1 is SGHDT and CDR2 is YYEEEE. DNA for the CDR3: TGCGCCAGCAGCTTGGCGGCAGAATACAATGAGCAGTTCTTC. It codes for CASSLAAEYNEQFF.

The rearrangement uses TRBV29-1 and TRBJ2-5; the match to TRBD1 covers 11 bases. This CDR3 has 18 residues. J gave up 1 base and V 6 bases, and 16 bases lay outside the gene matches. Germline CDR1 reads SQVTM; CDR2 reads ANQGSEA. CDR3 DNA sequence: TGCAGCGTCCCACAAATCCACTCCGGACAGGGGGCCCAAGAGACCCAGTACTTC. It codes for CSVPQIHSGQGAQETQYF.

In this sample, this clone turned up once. This chain uses TRBV7-2 with TRBJ2-1, with D perhaps assigned TRBD1 or TRBD2 (5 bases each). Trimming pared 5 bases from V and 0 bases from J, leaving 17 bases between. Germline CDR1 reads SGHTA; CDR2 reads FQGNSA. This CDR3 has 17 residues. CDR3: CASSPGIRDHSYNEQFF. CDR3 nucleotides: TGTGCCAGCAGCCCTGGAATCCGGGACCACTCCTACAATGAGCAGTTCTTC.

This chain links TRBV7-6 with TRBJ2-2; the D is unclear. The CDR3 spans 14 residues. With 4 bases removed from V and 2 bases from J, the gap between germline ends came to 8 bases. Per the germline V gene, CDR1 is SGHVS and CDR2 is FNYEAQ. The CDR3 reads CASSSTLNTGELFF. CDR3 in DNA: TGTGCCAGCAGCTCGACACTTAACACCGGGGAGCTGTTTTTT.

The V gene is TRBV9, the J gene TRBJ2-2, with 10 bases identical to TRBD1. The CDR3 totals 15 residues. Germline CDR1 SGDLS, CDR2 YYNGEE. V dropped 3 bases and J dropped 7; count of bases not matched to a gene: 6. This CDR3 reads CASSERQGASGELFF. CDR3 coding DNA: TGTGCCAGCAGCGAGAGACAGGGGGCGAGCGGGGAGCTGTTTTTT.

This clone appeared once. The chain combines TRBV27 with TRBJ1-1; a weak D match, TRBD1 (5 bases). This CDR3 is built from 13 residues. CDR1 and CDR2 from the germline V gene are MNHEY and SMNVEV (reference sequence). The V end lost 5 bases, the J end lost 8 bases, and 15 bases lay between the germline ends. This CDR3 reads CASSPSGVMEAFF. The CDR3 DNA reads TGTGCCAGCAGTCCCTCGGGGGTCATGGAAGCTTTCTTT.

The rearrangement links TRBV19 to TRBJ1-1; 10 positions match TRBD1. V trimming: 6 bases; J trimming: 5 bases; junction bases outside the gene matches: 6. The germline gives CDR1 LNHDA, CDR2 SQIVND (reference sequence). The CDR3 covers 14 residues. This CDR3 reads CASSTTGGRTEAFF. CDR3 coding DNA: TGTGCCAGTAGCACGACAGGGGGCCGGACTGAAGCTTTCTTT.